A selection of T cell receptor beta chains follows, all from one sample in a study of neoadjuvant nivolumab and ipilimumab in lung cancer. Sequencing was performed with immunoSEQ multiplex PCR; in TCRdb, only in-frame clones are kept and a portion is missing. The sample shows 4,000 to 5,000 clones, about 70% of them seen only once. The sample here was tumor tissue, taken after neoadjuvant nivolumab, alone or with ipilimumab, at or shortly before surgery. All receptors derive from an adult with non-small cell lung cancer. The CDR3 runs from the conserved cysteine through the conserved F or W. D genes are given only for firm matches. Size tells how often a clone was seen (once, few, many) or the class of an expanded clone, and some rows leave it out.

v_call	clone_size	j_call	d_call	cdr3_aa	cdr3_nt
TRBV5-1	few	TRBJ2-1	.	CASSLDQAYNEQFF	TGCGCCAGCAGCTTGGATCAGGCGTACAATGAGCAGTTCTTC
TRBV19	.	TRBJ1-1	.	CASSIGNTEAFF	TGTGCCAGTAGTATCGGGAACACTGAAGCTTTCTTT
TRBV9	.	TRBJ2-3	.	CASSVDTDTQYF	TGTGCCAGCAGCGTAGATACAGATACGCAGTATTTT
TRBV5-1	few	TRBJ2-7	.	CASSLGSGSTYSYEQYF	TGCGCCAGCAGCTTGGGGTCCGGATCCACCTACTCCTACGAGCAGTACTTC
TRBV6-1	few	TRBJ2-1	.	CASRYGQYNEQFF	TGTGCCAGCAGATACGGACAGTACAATGAGCAGTTCTTC
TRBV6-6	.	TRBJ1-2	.	CASTTGASGGYGYTF	TGTGCCAGCACCACCGGGGCCTCGGGCGGCTATGGCTACACCTTC
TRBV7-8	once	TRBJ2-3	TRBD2	CASSPWTSRDTQYF	TGTGCCAGCAGCCCGTGGACTAGTAGAGATACGCAGTATTTT
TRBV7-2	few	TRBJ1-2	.	CASSLALGKYGYTF	TGTGCCAGCAGCTTAGCGTTGGGGAAGTATGGCTACACCTTC
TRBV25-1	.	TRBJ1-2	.	CASSERRGYGYGYTF	TGTGCCAGCAGTGAAAGAAGGGGATATGGCTATGGCTACACCTTC
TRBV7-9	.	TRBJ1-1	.	CASSPGSIRDEAFF	TGTGCCAGCAGCCCAGGGTCAATCCGCGATGAAGCTTTCTTT
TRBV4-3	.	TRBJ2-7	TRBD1	CASQSQRTGGYEQYF	TGCGCCAGCCAAAGCCAACGAACAGGGGGCTACGAGCAGTACTTC
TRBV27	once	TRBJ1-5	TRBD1	CASRGTGTNQPQHF	TGTGCCAGCAGGGGGACAGGGACCAATCAGCCCCAGCATTTT
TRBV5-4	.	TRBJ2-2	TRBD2	CASSVLAGGLSGELFF	TGTGCCAGCAGCGTGCTAGCGGGGGGCCTCTCCGGGGAGCTGTTTTTT
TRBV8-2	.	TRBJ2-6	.	CGTSNRTQSRANVLTF	TGTGGCACAAGTAATAGGACACAAAGTCGGGCCAACGTCCTGACTTTC
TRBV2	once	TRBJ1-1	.	CASSVGGAEAFF	TGTGCCAGCAGTGTCGGAGGCGCTGAAGCTTTCTTT
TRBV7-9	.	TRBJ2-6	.	CASSLVNSGANVLTF	TGTGCCAGCAGCTTGGTCAACTCTGGGGCCAACGTCCTGACTTTC
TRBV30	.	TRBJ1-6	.	CAWSVLQLYIPGDYNSPLHF	TGTGCCTGGAGTGTACTCCAGCTATATATCCCCGGTGACTATAATTCACCCCTCCACTTT
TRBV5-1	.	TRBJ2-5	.	CASSLGGDLSYQETQYF	TGCGCCAGCAGCTTGGGGGGGGACCTATCTTACCAAGAGACCCAGTACTTC
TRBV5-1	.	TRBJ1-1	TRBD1	CASSWRQGGTEAFF	TGCGCCAGCAGCTGGCGACAGGGAGGCACTGAAGCTTTCTTT
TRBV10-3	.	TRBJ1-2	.	CAISGDGYNYGYTF	TGTGCCATCAGTGGGGACGGGTATAACTATGGCTACACCTTC
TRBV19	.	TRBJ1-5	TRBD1	CASSRDSDLPQHF	TGTGCCAGTAGTCGGGACAGCGACCTGCCCCAGCATTTT
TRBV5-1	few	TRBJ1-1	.	CASSPGTTRDTEAFF	TGCGCCAGCAGCCCCGGGACGACTCGGGACACTGAAGCTTTCTTT
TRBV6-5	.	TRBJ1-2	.	CASSYAGHHTF	TGTGCCAGCAGTTACGCGGGGCACCACACCTTC
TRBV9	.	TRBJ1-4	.	CASSSGVIGGEKLFF	TGTGCCAGCAGCTCCGGGGTTATCGGAGGTGAAAAACTGTTTTTT
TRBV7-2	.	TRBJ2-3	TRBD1	CASSRTGGQGDTQYF	TGTGCCAGCAGCCGTACAGGGGGACAAGGAGATACGCAGTATTTT
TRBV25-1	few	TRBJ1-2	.	CASKGGFLLSEGYTF	TGTGCCAGCAAAGGGGGTTTCCTCCTTTCCGAGGGCTACACCTTC
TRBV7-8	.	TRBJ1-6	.	CASSLVARYNSPLHF	TGTGCCAGCAGCTTAGTAGCACGATATAATTCACCCCTCCACTTT
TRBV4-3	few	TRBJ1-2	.	CASSQEALGGANYGYTF	TGCGCCAGCAGCCAAGAGGCGTTGGGTGGAGCTAACTATGGCTACACCTTC
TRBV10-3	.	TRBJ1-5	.	CAISEYGGMAQPQHF	TGTGCCATCAGTGAGTACGGGGGGATGGCTCAGCCCCAGCATTTT
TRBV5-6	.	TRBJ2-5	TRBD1	CASSVGTGEETQYF	TGTGCCAGCAGCGTAGGGACAGGGGAAGAGACCCAGTACTTC
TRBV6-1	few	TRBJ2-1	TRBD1	CASSQASRAGTGGQRVHNEQFF	TGTGCCAGCAGTCAAGCCTCCCGCGCGGGGACAGGGGGCCAGCGGGTACACAATGAGCAGTTCTTC
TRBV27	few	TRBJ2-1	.	CASSTGTGPSISYNEQFF	TGTGCCAGCAGTACTGGGACTGGCCCCTCAATCTCCTACAATGAGCAGTTCTTC
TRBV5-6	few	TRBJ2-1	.	CASSFEREQFF	TGTGCCAGCAGCTTCGAGCGGGAGCAGTTCTTC
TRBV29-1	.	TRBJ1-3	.	CSVGVDTIYF	TGCAGCGTCGGGGTTGACACCATATATTTT
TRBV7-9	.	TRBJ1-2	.	CASSFLTTNNYGYTF	TGTGCCAGCAGCTTTCTGACAACCAACAACTATGGCTACACCTTC
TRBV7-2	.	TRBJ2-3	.	CATPLRGGSGTDTQYF	TGTGCCACTCCCCTTAGGGGGGGTTCGGGCACAGATACGCAGTATTTT
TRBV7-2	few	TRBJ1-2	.	CASSLEGYRDNGYTF	TGTGCCAGCAGCTTAGAGGGTTACAGGGACAATGGCTACACCTTC
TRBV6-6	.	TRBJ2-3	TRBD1	CASSRQGADTQYF	TGTGCCAGCAGCCGACAGGGAGCAGATACGCAGTATTTT
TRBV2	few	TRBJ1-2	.	CASNPVLRWDYGYTF	TGTGCCAGCAACCCTGTCCTTCGCTGGGACTATGGCTACACCTTC
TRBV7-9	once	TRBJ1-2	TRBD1	CASSLSGGANYGYTF	TGTGCCAGCAGCTTGTCAGGGGGAGCTAACTATGGCTACACCTTC
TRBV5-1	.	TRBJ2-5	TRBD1	CASSKNTGGQETQYF	TGCGCCAGCAGCAAGAACACAGGGGGACAAGAGACCCAGTACTTC
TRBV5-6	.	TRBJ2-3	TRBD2	CASSPGTSGGWSTDTQYF	TGTGCCAGCAGCCCAGGGACTAGCGGGGGGTGGAGCACAGATACGCAGTATTTT
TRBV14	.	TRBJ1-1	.	CASSQVARNTEAFF	TGTGCCAGCAGCCAAGTAGCCCGGAACACTGAAGCTTTCTTT
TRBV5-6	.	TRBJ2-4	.	CASSLTGLNAKNIQYF	TGTGCCAGCAGCTTGACAGGGCTAAATGCCAAAAACATTCAGTACTTC
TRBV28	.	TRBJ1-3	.	CASSLPGNTIYF	TGTGCCAGCAGTTTACCTGGAAACACCATATATTTT
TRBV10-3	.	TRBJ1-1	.	CAISEQGGTEAFF	TGTGCCATCAGTGAGCAGGGAGGGACTGAAGCTTTCTTT
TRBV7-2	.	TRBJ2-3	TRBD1	CASSLGGTGGVDTQYF	TGTGCCAGCAGCTTAGGGGGGACAGGGGGCGTAGATACGCAGTATTTT
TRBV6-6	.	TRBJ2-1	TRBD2	CASRDSGGVDEQFF	TGTGCCAGCAGAGATAGCGGGGGGGTCGATGAGCAGTTCTTC
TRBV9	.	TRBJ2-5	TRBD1	CASSVQGAPGETQYF	TGTGCCAGCAGCGTTCAGGGGGCGCCAGGGGAGACCCAGTACTTC